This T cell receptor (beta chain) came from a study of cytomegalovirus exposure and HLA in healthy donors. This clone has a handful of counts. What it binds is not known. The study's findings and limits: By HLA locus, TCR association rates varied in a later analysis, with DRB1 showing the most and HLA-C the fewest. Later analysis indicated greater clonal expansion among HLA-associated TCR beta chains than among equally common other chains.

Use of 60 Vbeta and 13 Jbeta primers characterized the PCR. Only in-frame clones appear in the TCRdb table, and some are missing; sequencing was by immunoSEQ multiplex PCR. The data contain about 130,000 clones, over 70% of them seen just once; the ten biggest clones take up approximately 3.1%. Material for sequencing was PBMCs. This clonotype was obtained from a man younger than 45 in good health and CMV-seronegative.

CDR3 residues: CASSYDWNTEAFF. The CDR3 nucleotides are TGTGCCAGCAGTTACGACTGGAACACTGAAGCTTTCTTT. V and J are TRBV7-9 and TRBJ1-1; D gene unclear. CDR1 is SEHNR and CDR2 is FQNEAQ in the germline V gene (reference sequence). V was pared by 6 bases and J by 1 base, with 9 bases between. This CDR3 contains 13 residues.